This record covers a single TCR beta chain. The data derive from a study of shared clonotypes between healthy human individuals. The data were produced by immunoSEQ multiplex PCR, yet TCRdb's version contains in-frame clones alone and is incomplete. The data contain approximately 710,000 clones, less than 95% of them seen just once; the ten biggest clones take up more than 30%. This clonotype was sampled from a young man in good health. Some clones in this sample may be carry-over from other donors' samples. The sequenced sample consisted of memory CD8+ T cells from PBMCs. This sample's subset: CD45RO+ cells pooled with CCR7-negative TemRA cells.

In DNA, the CDR3 is TGTGCCAGCAGAAGCCAGCGCTCCAACACCGGGGAGCTGTTTTTT. Translated, it gives CASRSQRSNTGELFF. The rearrangement uses TRBV28 and TRBJ2-2; D call uncertain. The ends were cut back, 6 bases at V and 2 bases at J, with 13 bases in the middle. CDR1 is MDHEN, CDR2 SYDVKM, per germline. The CDR3 has 15 residues.